This T cell receptor (beta chain) was obtained from a study of ipilimumab plus nivolumab after autologous stem cell transplantation. About the study: Typical patient got a handful of ipilimumab doses and about eight nivolumab doses (median). Whole-study findings and limits: Per the authors, repertoire, Treg and microbiota data justify further study.

The length of the CDR3 is 19 residues. Germline CDR1 reads LNHDA; CDR2 reads SQIVND (reference sequence). Trimming removed 6 bases from V and 1 base from J, with 25 bases in between. For this clone: Its specificity is not known.

Patients got ipilimumab 1 mg/kg beginning 14 to 28 days post-transplant. Through week 26, nivolumab 3 mg/kg IV was given weeks 1, 4, 7, 10, then biweekly. The repertoire was sequenced with immunoSEQ multiplex PCR; TCRdb's copy has only in-frame clones and lacks some. The repertoire holds about 84,000 clones, approximately 86% seen once, with roughly 2% in the top ten. The rearrangement links TRBV19 to TRBJ1-5, with D perhaps TRBD1 (5 bases). Sequenced material: PBMCs, taken in a trial of ipilimumab plus nivolumab as post-transplant consolidation. The clonotype comes from a male donor with diffuse large B-cell lymphoma. CDR3 residues: CASRTRQPFVLLSNQPQHF. CDR3 nucleotides: TGTGCCAGTAGGACAAGACAGCCCTTTGTCCTATTGAGCAATCAGCCCCAGCATTTT.